What follows are 10 T cell receptor beta chains derived from one specimen sequenced in a study of T cell changes during pregnancy in multiple sclerosis. Clones were read by immunoSEQ multiplex PCR, and TCRdb kept only the in-frame ones, dropping some. Among 95,000 to 100,000 clones listed, 91% were seen once. This sample comprised peripheral blood, obtained in the second trimester of pregnancy. The receptor set was obtained from a female donor with multiple sclerosis, enrolled in a pregnancy study.

This chain uses TRBV19 with TRBJ1-2, with 8 bases lining up with TRBD1. CDR1 LNHDA and CDR2 SQIVND come from the germline V gene (reference sequence). The length of the CDR3 is 14 residues. V shed 1 base and J 6 bases; nucleotides not matched to a gene: 4. Here the CDR3 reads CASSIGPGGNGYTF. As DNA, the CDR3 is TGTGCCAGTAGTATAGGTCCAGGGGGCAATGGCTACACCTTC.

This clone was picked up a small number of times. The chain is built from TRBV27 and TRBJ2-3; 14 positions agree with TRBD2. With V trimmed by 5 bases and J by 8 bases, 6 bases remained unmatched. Germline lookup yields CDR1 MNHEY and CDR2 SMNVEV (reference sequence). CDR3 length equals 15 residues. The CDR3 sequence: CASSVTSGRAGTQYF. The CDR3 DNA sequence: TGTGCCAGCAGTGTGACTAGCGGGAGGGCCGGTACGCAGTATTTT.

The chain couples TRBV6-5 to TRBJ2-3, with 7 bases identical to TRBD1. CDR1 and CDR2 from the germline V gene are MNHEY and SVGAGI. This CDR3 contains 13 residues. After removal of 5 bases from V and 8 bases from J, the junction contained 7 bases not matched to a gene. CDR3 coding DNA: TGTGCCAGCAGTCAACCGGGACAGACTACGCAGTATTTT. It is translated as CASSQPGQTTQYF.

As for this clone: The junction and the germline gene differ at one end; a read error may be behind it. The rearrangement joins TRBV7-9 to TRBJ2-5; D perhaps matches TRBD1 (5 bases). Germline CDR1 and CDR2: SEHNR and FQNEAQ (reference sequence). CDR3 size: 13 residues. The CDR3 DNA is TGTGCCAGCAGGTTGGACACCCAAGGGACCCAGTACTTC. It encodes CASRLDTQGTQYF.

The chain couples TRBV11-2 to TRBJ2-4, with a possible D match to TRBD2 (6 bases). The CDR3 extends over 17 amino acids. Trimming took off 1 base at V and 1 base at J, with 14 bases between the two ends. The germline V gene has CDR1 SGHAT and CDR2 FQNNGV. This chain's CDR3 is CASSLVGGSGAKNIQYF. DNA of the CDR3: TGTGCCAGCAGCTTAGTGGGAGGCTCGGGGGCCAAAAACATTCAGTACTTC.

This clone was counted between two and nine times. The gene calls are TRBV6-5 and TRBJ1-4; maybe TRBD1 (5 bases). Germline values: CDR1 MNHEY, CDR2 SVGAGI. V lost 6 bases, J lost 5 bases, and 10 bases lay in between. The CDR3 covers 13 residues. The CDR3 DNA sequence: TGTGCCAGCAGGTCGGGACTGAATGAAAAACTGTTTTTT. Amino acids: CASRSGLNEKLFF.

V is TRBV29-1 and J is TRBJ1-2; 10 bases line up with TRBD1. Germline V CDR1 and CDR2: SQVTM, ANQGSEA. CDR3 length: 14 residues. V lost 6 bases and J lost 4; bases outside the gene matches: 8. The CDR3 here is CSVGRTGGTYGYTF. In DNA, the CDR3 is TGCAGCGTAGGGAGGACAGGGGGTACCTATGGCTACACCTTC.

V usage is TRBV29-1 and J usage is TRBJ2-4; D may be TRBD1 (6 bases). The germline V gene encodes CDR1 SQVTM and CDR2 ANQGSEA. Trimming removed 4 bases at V and 6 bases at J, with 10 bases between. The CDR3 consists of 12 residues. CDR3 sequence: CSVVRGINIQYF. The CDR3 nucleotides are TGCAGCGTTGTGAGGGGGATAAACATTCAGTACTTC.

V gene TRBV7-2 combines with J gene TRBJ2-7; 10 bases match TRBD1. The germline CDR1 and CDR2 sequences are SGHTA and FQGNSA. This CDR3 region has 13 residues. Trimming removed 5 bases from V and 4 bases from J; junction bases left unmatched: 2. CDR3 sequence: CASSVGQGYEQYF. CDR3 DNA sequence: TGTGCCAGCAGCGTGGGACAGGGGTACGAGCAGTACTTC. Looking up the rest from reference TRBV7-2 and TRBJ2-7 gives the full variable domain: GAGVSQSPSNKVTEKGKDVELRCDPISGHTALYWYRQSLGQGLEFLIYFQGNSAPDKSGLPSDRFSAERTGGSVSTLTIQRTQQEDSAVYLCASSVGQGYEQYFGPGTRLTVT.

The chain uses TRBV14 and TRBJ2-1; 12 bases are a match to TRBD2. CDR3 size: 16 residues. J gave up 5 bases and V 1 base, and 3 bases lay outside the gene matches. CDR1 is SGHDN and CDR2 is FVKESK in the germline V gene. CDR3 loop: CASSQARLAGDNEQFF. The CDR3 DNA reads TGTGCCAGCAGCCAAGCGCGACTAGCGGGAGACAATGAGCAGTTCTTC.